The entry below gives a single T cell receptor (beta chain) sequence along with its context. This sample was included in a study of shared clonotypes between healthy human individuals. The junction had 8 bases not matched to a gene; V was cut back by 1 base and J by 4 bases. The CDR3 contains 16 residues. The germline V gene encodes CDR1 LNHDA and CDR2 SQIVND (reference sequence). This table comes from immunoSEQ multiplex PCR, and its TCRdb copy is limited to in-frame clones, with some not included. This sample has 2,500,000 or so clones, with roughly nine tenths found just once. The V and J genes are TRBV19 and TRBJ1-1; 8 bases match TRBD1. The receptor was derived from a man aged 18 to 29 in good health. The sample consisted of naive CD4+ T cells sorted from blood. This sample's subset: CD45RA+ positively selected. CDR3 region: CASSIGAGGGGTEAFF. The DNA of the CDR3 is TGTGCCAGTAGTATAGGGGCAGGGGGCGGAGGCACTGAAGCTTTCTTT.